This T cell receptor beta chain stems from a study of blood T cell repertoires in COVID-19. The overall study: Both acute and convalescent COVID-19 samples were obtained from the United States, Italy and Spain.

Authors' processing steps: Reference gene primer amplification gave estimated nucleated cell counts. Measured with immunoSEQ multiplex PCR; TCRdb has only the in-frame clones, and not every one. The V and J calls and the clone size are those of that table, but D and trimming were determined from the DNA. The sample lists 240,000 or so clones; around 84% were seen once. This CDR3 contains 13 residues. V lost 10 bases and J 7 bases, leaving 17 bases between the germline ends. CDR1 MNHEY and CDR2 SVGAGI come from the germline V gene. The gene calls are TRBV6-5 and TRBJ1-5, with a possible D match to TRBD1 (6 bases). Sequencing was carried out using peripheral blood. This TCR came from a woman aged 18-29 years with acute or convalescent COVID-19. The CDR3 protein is CATMGGQGQPQHF. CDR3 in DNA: TGTGCCACCATGGGGGGGCAGGGGCAGCCCCAGCATTTT.